The 24 T cell receptor beta chains given below trace back to one sample, sequenced in a study of T cell responses to AZD1222 COVID-19 vaccine. The protocol was immunoSEQ multiplex PCR, while the TCRdb copy is restricted to in-frame clones and leaves out a portion. The profile shows approximately 150,000 clones, over 85% of them singletons. The sequencing used peripheral blood, collected on day 0 of MenACWY control vaccination. The source of these receptors is an adult in good health.

V gene TRBV15 combines with J gene TRBJ1-5, with TRBD1 identical over 10 bases. The CDR3 loop spans 16 amino acids. Germline trimming cut 3 bases from V and 4 bases from J; bases unmatched to any gene: 6. Germline V gene lookup returns CDR1 LNHNV and CDR2 YYDKDF (reference sequence). The chain's CDR3 is CATSSRGTGENQPQHF. The CDR3 DNA reads TGTGCCACCAGCAGCCGAGGGACAGGGGAAAATCAGCCCCAGCATTTT.

This chain joins TRBV18 and TRBJ1-5; TRBD1 agrees at 7 bases. CDR1 KGHSH and CDR2 LQKENI come from the germline V gene. This CDR3 comprises 15 residues. V gave up 1 base and J gave up 1 base; unmatched junction bases: 1. The CDR3 reads CASSPQQGSNQPQHF. DNA for the CDR3: TGTGCCAGCTCACCACAACAGGGGAGCAATCAGCCCCAGCATTTT.

This rearrangement joins TRBV28 to TRBJ2-1, with D maybe TRBD2 (5 bases). V shed 2 bases and J shed 2 bases, with 10 bases lying between them. The germline gives CDR1 MDHEN, CDR2 SYDVKM. This CDR3 region has 15 residues. The CDR3 DNA reads TGTGCCAGCAGTTTAGCGGGTTCCCCCTACAATGAGCAGTTCTTC. Protein sequence: CASSLAGSPYNEQFF.

J is TRBJ2-1 and V is TRBV6-5, with TRBD2 identical over 13 bases. The germline gives CDR1 MNHEY, CDR2 SVGAGI. This CDR3 comprises 15 residues. V lost 7 bases to trimming and J lost 6 bases; unmatched junction nucleotides: 6. The CDR3 sequence: CASIWTSGSSNEQFF. The CDR3 DNA reads TGTGCCAGCATCTGGACTAGCGGGAGTTCCAATGAGCAGTTCTTC.

The rearrangement links TRBV2 to TRBJ2-7; D uncertain. CDR1 is SNHLY and CDR2 is FYNNEI in the germline V gene. The V end was cut by 9 bases, the J end by 3 bases, with 15 bases between. This CDR3 contains 13 residues. CDR3 sequence: CASTVMGFYEQYF. The CDR3 DNA reads as TGTGCCAGTACCGTGATGGGGTTCTACGAGCAGTACTTC. The full variable domain, its missing parts supplied by reference TRBV2 and TRBJ2-7, is EPEVTQTPSHQVTQMGQEVILRCVPISNHLYFYWYRQILGQKVEFLVSFYNNEISEKSEIFDDQFSVERPDGSNFTLKIRSTKLEDSAMYFCASTVMGFYEQYFGPGTRLTVT.

The chain is built from TRBV6-2 or TRBV6-3 and TRBJ1-1; 7 nucleotides align to TRBD1. The germline V gene encodes CDR1 MNHEY and CDR2 SVGEGT. The CDR3 totals 13 residues. The J segment lost 5 bases and the V segment lost 2 bases, leaving 2 bases of the junction unmatched. The CDR3 sequence: CASSYRGRTEAFF. CDR3 nucleotide sequence: TGTGCCAGCAGTTACAGGGGGCGAACTGAAGCTTTCTTT.

DNA for the CDR3: TGTGCTAGTGGTTTGCCCCCCCAGCTTCGACAGCCTGGTGGGAGCTATGGCTACACCTTC. Protein: CASGLPPQLRQPGGSYGYTF. The chain recombines TRBV12-5 with TRBJ1-2; TRBD1 is a possible D gene (5 bases). This CDR3 contains 20 residues. V dropped 2 bases and J dropped 4 bases, with 29 bases sitting between them. In germline, CDR1 is LGHNT, CDR2 FRNRAP.

V and J are TRBV4-1 and TRBJ1-1; 8 positions agree with TRBD1. The CDR3 totals 14 residues. The junction had 5 bases not matched to a gene; V was cut back by 4 bases and J by 4 bases. Germline-derived CDR1 and CDR2 are MGHRA and YSYEKL. CDR3 DNA: TGCGCCAGCAGCCTGACAGGGGATGGCACTGAAGCTTTCTTT. It yields the protein CASSLTGDGTEAFF.

The rearrangement links TRBV28 to TRBJ2-3; D unresolved. The CDR3 is 17 residues long. In germline, CDR1 is MDHEN, CDR2 SYDVKM. V shed 3 bases and J shed 6 bases, with 22 bases lying between them. CDR3 residues: CASSFGRGSIGMDTQYF. CDR3 in DNA: TGTGCCAGCAGTTTTGGTCGCGGATCCATCGGCATGGATACGCAGTATTTT.

This rearrangement joins TRBV12-3 or TRBV12-4 to TRBJ1-2; no firm D call. CDR3 length: 11 amino acids. V lost 6 bases to trimming and J lost 4 bases, with 6 bases between them. CDR3 DNA sequence: TGTGCCAGCAGCCGGAGCTATGGCTACACCTTC. Protein product: CASSRSYGYTF.

V usage is TRBV19 and J usage is TRBJ1-5, with D unclear. This CDR3 has 15 amino acids. V gave up 4 bases and J gave up 5 bases, with 15 bases separating them. From germline, CDR1 is LNHDA and CDR2 SQIVND (reference sequence). The CDR3 protein is CASSRPGPQYQPQHF. CDR3 nucleotide sequence: TGTGCCAGTAGTAGACCGGGCCCACAATATCAGCCCCAGCATTTT. Combining the CDR3 with reference TRBV19 and TRBJ1-5 gives the whole variable domain DGGITQSPKYLFRKEGQNVTLSCEQNLNHDAMYWYRQDPGQGLRLIYYSQIVNDFQKGDIAEGYSVSREKKESFPLTVTSAQKNPTAFYLCASSRPGPQYQPQHFGDGTRLSIL.

This chain joins TRBV12-2 and TRBJ2-7. TRBV12-2 is an annotated pseudogene. The CDR3 runs to 16 residues. CDR3 amino acids: CASRRAYSRSSYEQYF. The CDR3 region has the DNA TGTGCAAGTCGCCGGGCCTACTCTAGGAGCTCCTACGAGCAGTACTTC.

The rearrangement joins TRBV9 to TRBJ2-7; possible D gene TRBD2, 5 bases. There are 13 residues in the CDR3. The V gene lost 2 bases and the J gene lost 6 bases, with 12 bases spanning the gap. Germline V gene lookup returns CDR1 SGDLS and CDR2 YYNGEE. The CDR3 loop reads CASSVGEGSEQYF. CDR3 DNA: TGTGCCAGCAGCGTCGGAGAGGGCAGCGAGCAGTACTTC.

The rearrangement joins TRBV7-2 to TRBJ2-4; possible D gene TRBD2, 7 bases. V lost 3 bases to trimming and J lost 1 base, with 10 bases between them. The CDR3 loop spans 15 amino acids. CDR1 is SGHTA, CDR2 FQGNSA, per germline. The CDR3 coding sequence is TGTGCCAGCAGCTTGGGGGGGGCTGCCAAAAACATTCAGTACTTC. It codes for CASSLGGAAKNIQYF.

V is TRBV6-5 and J is TRBJ1-5, with TRBD1 matching 10 bases. The CDR3 has 15 amino acids. V gave up 6 bases and J gave up 1 base; unmatched junction bases: 3. Germline CDR1 and CDR2: MNHEY and SVGAGI. The CDR3 sequence is CASRPTGGSNQPQHF. The CDR3 nucleotides read TGTGCCAGCAGGCCGACAGGGGGCAGCAATCAGCCCCAGCATTTT.

The V and J genes are TRBV5-1 and TRBJ1-4; TRBD1 might be the D (6 bases). Germline V gene data show CDR1 as SGHRS and CDR2 as YFSETQ. CDR3 length: 15 amino acids. Trimming removed 0 bases from V and 8 bases from J, with 14 bases in between. This CDR3 is CASSLGSGVGEKLFF. The CDR3 nucleotides read TGCGCCAGCAGCTTGGGGTCAGGGGTAGGGGAAAAACTGTTTTTT.

The genes are TRBV7-2 and TRBJ1-1; D unresolved. The CDR3 consists of 15 residues. Germline V lookup: CDR1 SGHTA, CDR2 FQGNSA. V gave up 2 bases and J gave up 1 base, with 11 bases separating them. This chain's CDR3 is CASSLTGPPNTEAFF. The CDR3 nucleotides read TGTGCCAGCAGCTTAACCGGACCTCCGAACACTGAAGCTTTCTTT.

The V call is TRBV20-1, the J call TRBJ1-1; a weak D match, TRBD1 (5 bases). Germline assignment: CDR1 DFQATT and CDR2 SNEGSKA (reference sequence). The length of the CDR3 is 13 residues. V shed 3 bases and J shed 1 base, with 9 bases lying between them. The CDR3 DNA follows: TGCAGTGCTAGTAAAGGGGCGAACACTGAAGCTTTCTTT. Its protein is CSASKGANTEAFF.

The rearrangement links TRBV4-1 to TRBJ1-5; D gene uncertain. The CDR3 is made up of 13 amino acids. The V and J ends lost 0 bases and 7 bases respectively, with 7 bases between them. Germline V gene lookup returns CDR1 MGHRA and CDR2 YSYEKL. DNA of the CDR3: TGCGCCAGCAGCCAAGATTTTGGGCAGCCCCAGCATTTT. Translated: CASSQDFGQPQHF.

The chain is built from TRBV6-5 and TRBJ1-2; TRBD1 matches 7 bases. The V and J ends lost 7 bases and 8 bases, in that order; junction bases with no gene match: 16. There are 15 residues in the CDR3. The germline gives CDR1 MNHEY, CDR2 SVGAGI. This chain's CDR3 is CASTIRQGQLEGYTF. Here the CDR3 DNA reads TGTGCCAGCACAATTCGTCAGGGACAGCTGGAGGGCTACACCTTC.

The rearrangement uses TRBV6-5 and TRBJ1-4; TRBD1 matches at 7 bases. This CDR3 spans 14 amino acids. Germline V lookup: CDR1 MNHEY, CDR2 SVGAGI. V lost 6 bases, J lost 4 bases, and 5 bases stayed unmatched. The CDR3 region has the DNA TGTGCCAGCAGCCAACAGGGGAGTAATGAAAAACTGTTTTTT. Encoded protein: CASSQQGSNEKLFF.

This chain uses TRBV28 with TRBJ2-5; TRBD2 matches 8 bases. Unmatched junction bases numbered 4, after V lost 6 bases and J lost 1 base. The CDR3 has 14 residues. CDR1 MDHEN and CDR2 SYDVKM come from the germline V gene. The CDR3 DNA sequence: TGTGCCAGCAGCCGCGGACTAGCCCAAGAGACCCAGTACTTC. It codes for CASSRGLAQETQYF. Using reference TRBV28 and TRBJ2-5 for the parts outside the CDR3, the full variable domain is DVKVTQSSRYLVKRTGEKVFLECVQDMDHENMFWYRQDPGLGLRLIYFSYDVKMKEKGDIPEGYSVSREKKERFSLILESASTNQTSMYLCASSRGLAQETQYFGPGTRLLVL.

The gene calls are TRBV2 and TRBJ2-7, with TRBD1 matching over 8 bases. The length of the CDR3 is 12 residues. V trimming: 9 bases; J trimming: 1 base; junction bases outside the gene matches: 2. CDR1 and CDR2 from the germline V gene are SNHLY and FYNNEI. The CDR3 sequence: CASDRGSYEQYF. In nucleotides, the CDR3 is TGTGCCAGTGACAGGGGTTCCTACGAGCAGTACTTC.

This rearrangement joins TRBV6-5 to TRBJ1-1; 8 bases fit TRBD1. The CDR3 totals 14 residues. With 7 bases clipped from V and 2 bases from J, the junction kept 6 bases outside the gene matches. CDR1 is MNHEY and CDR2 is SVGAGI in the germline V gene. The CDR3 here is CASIVDRGNTEAFF. The CDR3, as DNA: TGTGCCAGCATCGTCGACAGGGGTAACACTGAAGCTTTCTTT.